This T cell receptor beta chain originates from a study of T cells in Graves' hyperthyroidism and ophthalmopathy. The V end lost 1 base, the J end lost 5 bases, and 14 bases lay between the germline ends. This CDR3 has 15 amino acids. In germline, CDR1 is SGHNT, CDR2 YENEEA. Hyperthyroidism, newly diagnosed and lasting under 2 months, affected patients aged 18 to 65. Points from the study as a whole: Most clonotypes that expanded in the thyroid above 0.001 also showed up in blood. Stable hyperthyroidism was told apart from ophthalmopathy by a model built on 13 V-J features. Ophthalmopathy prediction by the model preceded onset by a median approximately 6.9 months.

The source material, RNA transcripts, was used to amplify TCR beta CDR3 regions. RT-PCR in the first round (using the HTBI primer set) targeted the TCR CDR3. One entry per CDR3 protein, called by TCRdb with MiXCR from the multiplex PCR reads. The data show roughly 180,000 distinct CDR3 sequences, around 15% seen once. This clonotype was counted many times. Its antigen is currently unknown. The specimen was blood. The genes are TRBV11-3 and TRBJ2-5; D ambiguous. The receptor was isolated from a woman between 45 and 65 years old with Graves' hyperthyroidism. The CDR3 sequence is CASSLVRHLRETQYF. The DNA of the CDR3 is TGTGCCAGCAGCTTAGTAAGACACTTGAGGGAGACCCAGTACTTC. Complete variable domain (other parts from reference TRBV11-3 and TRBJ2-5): EAGVVQSPRYKIIEKKQPVAFWCNPISGHNTLYWYLQNLGQGPELLIRYENEEAVDDSQLPKDRFSAERLKGVDSTLKIQPAELGDSAVYLCASSLVRHLRETQYFGPGTRLLVL.